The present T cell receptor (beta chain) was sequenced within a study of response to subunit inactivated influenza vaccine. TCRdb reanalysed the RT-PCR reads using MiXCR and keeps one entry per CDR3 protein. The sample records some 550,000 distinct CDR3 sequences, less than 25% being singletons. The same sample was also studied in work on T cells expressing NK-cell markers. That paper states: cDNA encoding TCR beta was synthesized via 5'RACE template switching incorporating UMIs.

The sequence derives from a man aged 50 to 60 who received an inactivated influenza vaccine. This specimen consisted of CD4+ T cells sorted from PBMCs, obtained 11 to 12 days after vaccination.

The CDR3 region is CASSAQGTHGYGYTF. The CDR3 coding sequence is TGCGCCAGCAGCGCACAGGGCACCCACGGCTATGGCTACACCTTC. This chain connects TRBV5-1 to TRBJ1-2, with a weak D call TRBD1 (6 bases). Trimming stripped 4 bases from V and 4 bases from J, with 17 bases between. Germline V CDR1 and CDR2: SGHRS, YFSETQ. This CDR3 is built from 15 residues.